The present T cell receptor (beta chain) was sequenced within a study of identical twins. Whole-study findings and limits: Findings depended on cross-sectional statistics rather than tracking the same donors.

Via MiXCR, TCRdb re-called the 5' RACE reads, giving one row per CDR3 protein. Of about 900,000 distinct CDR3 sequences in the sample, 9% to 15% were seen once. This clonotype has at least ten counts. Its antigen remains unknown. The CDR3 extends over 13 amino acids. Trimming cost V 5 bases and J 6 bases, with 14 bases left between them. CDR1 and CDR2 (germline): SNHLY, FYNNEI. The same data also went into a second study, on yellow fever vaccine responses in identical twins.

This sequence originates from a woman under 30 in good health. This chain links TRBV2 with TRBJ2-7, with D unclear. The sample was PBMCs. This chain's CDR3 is CASSQSSRGEQYV. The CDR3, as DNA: TGTGCCAGCAGTCAATCATCTCGTGGCGAGCAGTACGTC.